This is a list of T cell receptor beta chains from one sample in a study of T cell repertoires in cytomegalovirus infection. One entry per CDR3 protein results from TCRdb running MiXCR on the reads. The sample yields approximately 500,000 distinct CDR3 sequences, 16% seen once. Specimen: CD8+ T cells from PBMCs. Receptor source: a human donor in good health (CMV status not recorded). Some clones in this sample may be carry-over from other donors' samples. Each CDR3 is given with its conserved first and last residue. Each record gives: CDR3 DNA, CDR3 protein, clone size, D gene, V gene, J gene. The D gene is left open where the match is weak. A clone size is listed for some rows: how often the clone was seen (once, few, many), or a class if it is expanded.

CDR3 DNA: TGTGCCACCAGTGACCCCCTGGACAGGGAGGAGACCTACAATGAGCAGTTCTTC; CDR3 protein: CATSDPLDREETYNEQFF; clone size: many; D gene: TRBD1; V gene: TRBV24-1; J gene: TRBJ2-1
CDR3 DNA: TGTGCCACCAGCAGAGGGACAGAGTCCTACGAGCAGTACTTC; CDR3 protein: CATSRGTESYEQYF; clone size: many; D gene: .; V gene: TRBV15; J gene: TRBJ2-7
CDR3 DNA: TGTGCCAGCAGCGTAGAGACAGGGGGTATGGCAGATACGCAGTATTTT; CDR3 protein: CASSVETGGMADTQYF; clone size: .; D gene: TRBD1; V gene: TRBV9; J gene: TRBJ2-3
CDR3 DNA: TGTGCCAGTATCCCGCGATGGGGGAGCAATCAGCCCCAGCATTTT; CDR3 protein: CASIPRWGSNQPQHF; clone size: .; D gene: .; V gene: TRBV19; J gene: TRBJ1-5
CDR3 DNA: TGTGCCAGCAGTGACCGGGACAGGGATTATACCGGGGAGCTGTTTTTT; CDR3 protein: CASSDRDRDYTGELFF; clone size: many; D gene: TRBD1; V gene: TRBV6-1; J gene: TRBJ2-2
CDR3 DNA: TGCGCCAGCAGCTTGGCCGGGGGGAAATTAACCGGCACAGATACGCAGTATTTT; CDR3 protein: CASSLAGGKLTGTDTQYF; clone size: many; D gene: TRBD2; V gene: TRBV5-1; J gene: TRBJ2-3
CDR3 DNA: TGTGCCAGCAGCTACCGACAGGGGTTCGTCAATGAGCAGTTCTTC; CDR3 protein: CASSYRQGFVNEQFF; clone size: .; D gene: TRBD1; V gene: TRBV11-1; J gene: TRBJ2-1
CDR3 DNA: TGTGCCAGCAGCGCACAAGTCCCCTCCTATGGCTACACCTTC; CDR3 protein: CASSAQVPSYGYTF; clone size: many; D gene: .; V gene: TRBV7-8; J gene: TRBJ1-2
CDR3 DNA: TGTGCCAGCAGTCTATTGTTCCCCCCCACCGGGACCCTAACGGGCACTGAAGCTTTCTTT; CDR3 protein: CASSLLFPPTGTLTGTEAFF; clone size: many; D gene: .; V gene: TRBV6-6; J gene: TRBJ1-1
CDR3 DNA: TGTGCCAGCAGGTACATCCCCAATGAGCAGTTCTTC; CDR3 protein: CASRYIPNEQFF; clone size: medium-sized; D gene: .; V gene: TRBV7-9; J gene: TRBJ2-1
CDR3 DNA: TGTGCCAGCAGTGAAAGGGGGTTGATCACTGAAGCTTTCTTT; CDR3 protein: CASSERGLITEAFF; clone size: many; D gene: .; V gene: TRBV6-1; J gene: TRBJ1-1
CDR3 DNA: TGTGCCAGCAGCGGGGGGGGCGCAGCGGTCCAAGAGACCCAGTACTTC; CDR3 protein: CASSGGGAAVQETQYF; clone size: .; D gene: TRBD2; V gene: TRBV5-3; J gene: TRBJ2-5
CDR3 DNA: TGTGCCAGCAGCCTGACAGGTTACTACGAGCAGTACTTC; CDR3 protein: CASSLTGYYEQYF; clone size: many; D gene: .; V gene: TRBV7-9; J gene: TRBJ2-7
CDR3 DNA: TGTGCCAGCTGCTTTGGGCGGGAGAGTACAGATACGCAGTATTTT; CDR3 protein: CASCFGRESTDTQYF; clone size: few; D gene: TRBD2; V gene: TRBV27; J gene: TRBJ2-3
CDR3 DNA: TGTGCCAGCCAAGCGGGGGTAGAGTACTTC; CDR3 protein: CASQAGVEYF; clone size: many; D gene: TRBD2; V gene: TRBV2; J gene: TRBJ2-7
CDR3 DNA: TGCGCCAGCAGCCTCCTTACGGGACAAATCACAGATACGCAGTATTTT; CDR3 protein: CASSLLTGQITDTQYF; clone size: few; D gene: .; V gene: TRBV4-1; J gene: TRBJ2-3
CDR3 DNA: TGTGCCAGCAGCGTAGTTAACGGCCTCTACAATGAGCAGTTCTTC; CDR3 protein: CASSVVNGLYNEQFF; clone size: .; D gene: .; V gene: TRBV9; J gene: TRBJ2-1
CDR3 DNA: TGTGCCAGCAGTCCTTCCGTGGCGGATTTTGAAGCTTTCTTT; CDR3 protein: CASSPSVADFEAFF; clone size: many; D gene: .; V gene: TRBV12-3/TRBV12-4; J gene: TRBJ1-1
CDR3 DNA: TGCAGTGCTAGAGATCTGACAGGGACCGTTTACGAGCAGTACTTC; CDR3 protein: CSARDLTGTVYEQYF; clone size: few; D gene: TRBD1; V gene: TRBV20-1; J gene: TRBJ2-7
CDR3 DNA: TGCAGTGCTAGTAGACAGGTTTTAACTAATGAAAAACTGTTTTTT; CDR3 protein: CSASRQVLTNEKLFF; clone size: .; D gene: .; V gene: TRBV20-1; J gene: TRBJ1-4
CDR3 DNA: TGTGCCAGCTCACCACCGGCGGAATTCACAGATACGCAGTATTTT; CDR3 protein: CASSPPAEFTDTQYF; clone size: few; D gene: .; V gene: TRBV18; J gene: TRBJ2-3
CDR3 DNA: TGTGCCAGAAGGGCCGACAGGGGAGATAACTATGGCTACACCTTC; CDR3 protein: CARRADRGDNYGYTF; clone size: .; D gene: TRBD1; V gene: TRBV6-5; J gene: TRBJ1-2
CDR3 DNA: TGCGCCAGCAGCAACGGACGGAAATCTAATGAAAAACTGTTTTTT; CDR3 protein: CASSNGRKSNEKLFF; clone size: .; D gene: .; V gene: TRBV5-1; J gene: TRBJ1-4
CDR3 DNA: TGTGCCAGCAGCGCCTCTACAGGGAGGATCCACAATGAGCAGTTCTTC; CDR3 protein: CASSASTGRIHNEQFF; clone size: many; D gene: .; V gene: TRBV7-9; J gene: TRBJ2-1
CDR3 DNA: TGTGCCAGCAGCGCTTCAGGGGGTGGAACTGAAGCTTTCTTT; CDR3 protein: CASSASGGGTEAFF; clone size: few; D gene: TRBD1; V gene: TRBV9; J gene: TRBJ1-1
CDR3 DNA: TGTGCCAGTAGTAAACCAGACCGGAGGGGGTTCCAAGAGACCCAGTACTTC; CDR3 protein: CASSKPDRRGFQETQYF; clone size: many; D gene: .; V gene: TRBV19; J gene: TRBJ2-5
CDR3 DNA: TGTGCCAGCAGCTCCTCTAGTTACCAAGAGACCCAGTACTTC; CDR3 protein: CASSSSSYQETQYF; clone size: many; D gene: .; V gene: TRBV28; J gene: TRBJ2-5
CDR3 DNA: TGTGCCAGCAGCGAAGGACCTCTAGCGGGAGCGCCAGATACGCAGTATTTT; CDR3 protein: CASSEGPLAGAPDTQYF; clone size: many; D gene: TRBD2; V gene: TRBV7-9; J gene: TRBJ2-3
CDR3 DNA: TGTGCCAGCACTTACCAGGCAGACCATAGCAATCAGCCCCAGCATTTT; CDR3 protein: CASTYQADHSNQPQHF; clone size: few; D gene: .; V gene: TRBV28; J gene: TRBJ1-5
CDR3 DNA: TGTGCCAGCAGTGCCGGGATTAATCAGCCCCAGCATTTT; CDR3 protein: CASSAGINQPQHF; clone size: few; D gene: .; V gene: TRBV25-1; J gene: TRBJ1-5
CDR3 DNA: TGTGCCAGCAGTTTAGGGGGAGCTTATAATTCACCCCTCCACTTT; CDR3 protein: CASSLGGAYNSPLHF; clone size: few; D gene: .; V gene: TRBV27; J gene: TRBJ1-6
CDR3 DNA: TGTGCCAGCAGATCCCGGGCCAGTGAGCAGTTCTTC; CDR3 protein: CASRSRASEQFF; clone size: .; D gene: .; V gene: TRBV27; J gene: TRBJ2-1
CDR3 DNA: TGCAGTGCTAGAGAGGGAGGACAGGGAATCACTGAAGCTTTCTTT; CDR3 protein: CSAREGGQGITEAFF; clone size: .; D gene: TRBD1; V gene: TRBV20-1; J gene: TRBJ1-1
CDR3 DNA: TGTGCCAGCAGTCAAGACTATACCTCCTACAATGAGCAGTTCTTC; CDR3 protein: CASSQDYTSYNEQFF; clone size: .; D gene: .; V gene: TRBV28; J gene: TRBJ2-1
CDR3 DNA: TGTGCCAGCAGCTTAGAAATCCCAGCGGGAGGGGTCAATGAGCAGTTCTTC; CDR3 protein: CASSLEIPAGGVNEQFF; clone size: many; D gene: TRBD2; V gene: TRBV7-6; J gene: TRBJ2-1
CDR3 DNA: TGTGCCAGCAGCTTATATAGCAAAACTGAAGCTTTCTTT; CDR3 protein: CASSLYSKTEAFF; clone size: many; D gene: .; V gene: TRBV7-2; J gene: TRBJ1-1
CDR3 DNA: TGTGCCAGCAGCTTAACATTGGGTTCTGAGCAGTTCTTC; CDR3 protein: CASSLTLGSEQFF; clone size: many; D gene: .; V gene: TRBV7-3; J gene: TRBJ2-1
CDR3 DNA: TGTGCCAGCAGTTTGACGAGTAGCAATCAGCCCCAGCATTTT; CDR3 protein: CASSLTSSNQPQHF; clone size: many; D gene: .; V gene: TRBV27; J gene: TRBJ1-5
CDR3 DNA: TGTGCCAGCAGCACCGGGGCGATTCAGTACTTC; CDR3 protein: CASSTGAIQYF; clone size: once; D gene: .; V gene: TRBV5-4; J gene: TRBJ2-4
CDR3 DNA: TGTGCCAGCAGCCCCCCTCGGGGGGCGCTTGGGACCCAGTACTTC; CDR3 protein: CASSPPRGALGTQYF; clone size: many; D gene: .; V gene: TRBV7-9; J gene: TRBJ2-5
CDR3 DNA: TGTGCCAGCAGCCAAGATCGGGTTGAGAATGAGCAGTTCTTC; CDR3 protein: CASSQDRVENEQFF; clone size: .; D gene: .; V gene: TRBV4-2; J gene: TRBJ2-1
CDR3 DNA: TGTGCCAGCAGCCCAGTTTGGACGGAAGAGACCCAGTACTTC; CDR3 protein: CASSPVWTEETQYF; clone size: few; D gene: .; V gene: TRBV7-9; J gene: TRBJ2-5
CDR3 DNA: TGTGCTAGTGGTTCATCGACAGGAGTTGCTAACTATGGCTACACCTTC; CDR3 protein: CASGSSTGVANYGYTF; clone size: few; D gene: .; V gene: TRBV12-5; J gene: TRBJ1-2
CDR3 DNA: TGTGCCAGCAGTTCCCAGGGGTGGGACACTGAAGCTTTCTTT; CDR3 protein: CASSSQGWDTEAFF; clone size: .; D gene: .; V gene: TRBV25-1; J gene: TRBJ1-1
CDR3 DNA: TGTGCCAGCAGTTACTCACGGGACAGGGGCCAAGAGACCCAGTACTTC; CDR3 protein: CASSYSRDRGQETQYF; clone size: .; D gene: TRBD1; V gene: TRBV6-6; J gene: TRBJ2-5
CDR3 DNA: TGTGCCAGCAGTTTAAGGAATAACAGGGGTCAGTACGAGCAGTACTTC; CDR3 protein: CASSLRNNRGQYEQYF; clone size: .; D gene: TRBD1; V gene: TRBV28; J gene: TRBJ2-7
CDR3 DNA: TGCAGCGCCGTTCTGGACAGGGGCAACGAGCAGTACTTC; CDR3 protein: CSAVLDRGNEQYF; clone size: .; D gene: TRBD1; V gene: TRBV29-1; J gene: TRBJ2-7
CDR3 DNA: TGTGCCAGCAGACCCACGGGACAGGGGAACACTGAAGCTTTCTTT; CDR3 protein: CASRPTGQGNTEAFF; clone size: many; D gene: TRBD1; V gene: TRBV7-8; J gene: TRBJ1-1
CDR3 DNA: TGTGCCAGCAGTTTATCCGGGTCCCGAGAGACCCAGTACTTC; CDR3 protein: CASSLSGSRETQYF; clone size: many; D gene: .; V gene: TRBV12-3/TRBV12-4; J gene: TRBJ2-5
CDR3 DNA: TGTGCCAGCAGTTTTACGGGGGCCAATGAGCAGTTCTTC; CDR3 protein: CASSFTGANEQFF; clone size: many; D gene: .; V gene: TRBV6-5; J gene: TRBJ2-1
CDR3 DNA: TGTGCCAGCAGTCCCACCGCCCTAAGTCTGAACACTGAAGCTTTCTTT; CDR3 protein: CASSPTALSLNTEAFF; clone size: .; D gene: .; V gene: TRBV27; J gene: TRBJ1-1
CDR3 DNA: TGCAGCGTTGAAGCTAGCGGGAGAGGCACCGGGGAGCTGTTTTTT; CDR3 protein: CSVEASGRGTGELFF; clone size: few; D gene: TRBD2; V gene: TRBV29-1; J gene: TRBJ2-2
CDR3 DNA: TGTGCCACCAGCCCCCTTGGAAGGGAGACCCAGTACTTC; CDR3 protein: CATSPLGRETQYF; clone size: many; D gene: .; V gene: TRBV15; J gene: TRBJ2-5
CDR3 DNA: TGCGCCAGCAGTGAGACTAGCGGGGGGCCGGCTCATGAGCAGTTCTTC; CDR3 protein: CASSETSGGPAHEQFF; clone size: many; D gene: TRBD2; V gene: TRBV10-2; J gene: TRBJ2-1
CDR3 DNA: TGCAGCGTTGGGGGACAGGGGTATGATCGTTGGTATGGCTACACCTTC; CDR3 protein: CSVGGQGYDRWYGYTF; clone size: many; D gene: TRBD1; V gene: TRBV29-1; J gene: TRBJ1-2
CDR3 DNA: TGTGCCAGCAGCTTGTGGGCTAGCGACCCCAGTAATGAGCAGTTCTTC; CDR3 protein: CASSLWASDPSNEQFF; clone size: .; D gene: .; V gene: TRBV11-2; J gene: TRBJ2-1
CDR3 DNA: TGTGCCAGCAGCTCCGGCGGGGGGCACGGTCAGCCCCAGCATTTT; CDR3 protein: CASSSGGGHGQPQHF; clone size: .; D gene: .; V gene: TRBV5-4; J gene: TRBJ1-5
CDR3 DNA: TGTGCCAGCAGCTTATCGACTAGCGGGGGGGCAGTTGAGCAGTTCTTC; CDR3 protein: CASSLSTSGGAVEQFF; clone size: many; D gene: TRBD2; V gene: TRBV7-8; J gene: TRBJ2-1